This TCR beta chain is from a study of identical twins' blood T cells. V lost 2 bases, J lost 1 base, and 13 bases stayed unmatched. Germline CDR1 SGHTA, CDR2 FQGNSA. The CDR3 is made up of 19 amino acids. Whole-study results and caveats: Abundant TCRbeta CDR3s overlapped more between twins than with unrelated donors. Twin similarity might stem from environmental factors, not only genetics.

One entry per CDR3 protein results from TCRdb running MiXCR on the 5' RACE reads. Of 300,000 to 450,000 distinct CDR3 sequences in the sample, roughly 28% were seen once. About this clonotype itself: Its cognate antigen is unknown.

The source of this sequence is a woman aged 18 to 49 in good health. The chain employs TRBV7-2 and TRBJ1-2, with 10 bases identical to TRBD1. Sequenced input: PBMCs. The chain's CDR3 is CASSLITGTGDPLNYGYTF. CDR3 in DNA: TGTGCCAGCAGCTTAATAACCGGGACAGGGGATCCCCTTAACTATGGCTACACCTTC.